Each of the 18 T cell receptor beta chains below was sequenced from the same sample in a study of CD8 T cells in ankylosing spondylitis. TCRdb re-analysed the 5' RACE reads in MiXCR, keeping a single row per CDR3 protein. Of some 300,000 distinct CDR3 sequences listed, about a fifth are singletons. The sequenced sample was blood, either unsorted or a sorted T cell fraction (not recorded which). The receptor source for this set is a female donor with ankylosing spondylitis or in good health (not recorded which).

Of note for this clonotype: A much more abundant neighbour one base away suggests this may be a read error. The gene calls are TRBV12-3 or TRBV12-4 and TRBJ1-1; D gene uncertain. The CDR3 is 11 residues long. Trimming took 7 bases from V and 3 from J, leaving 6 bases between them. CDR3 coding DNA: TGTGCCAGCATGGGGTACACTGAAGCTTTCTTT. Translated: CASMGYTEAFF.

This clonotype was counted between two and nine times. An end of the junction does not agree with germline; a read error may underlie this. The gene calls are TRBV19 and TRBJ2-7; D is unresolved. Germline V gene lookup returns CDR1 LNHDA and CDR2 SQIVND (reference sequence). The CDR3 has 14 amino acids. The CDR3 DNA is TGTGCCAGTATCCCCATCGAGTTCTCCGACGAGCAGTACTTC. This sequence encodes CASIPIEFSDEQYF. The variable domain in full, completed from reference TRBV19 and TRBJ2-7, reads DGGITQSPKYLFRKEGQNVTLSCEQNLNHDAMYWYRQDPGQGLRLIYYSQIVNDFQKGDIAEGYSVSREKKESFPLTVTSAQKNPTAFYLCASIPIEFSDEQYFGPGTRLTVT.

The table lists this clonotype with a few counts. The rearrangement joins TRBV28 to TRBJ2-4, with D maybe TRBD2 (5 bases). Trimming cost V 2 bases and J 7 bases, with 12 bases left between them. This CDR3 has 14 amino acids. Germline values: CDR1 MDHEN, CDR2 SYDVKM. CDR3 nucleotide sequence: TGTGCCAGCAGTTTACTACGGGGAGTGAACATTCAGTACTTC. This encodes CASSLLRGVNIQYF.

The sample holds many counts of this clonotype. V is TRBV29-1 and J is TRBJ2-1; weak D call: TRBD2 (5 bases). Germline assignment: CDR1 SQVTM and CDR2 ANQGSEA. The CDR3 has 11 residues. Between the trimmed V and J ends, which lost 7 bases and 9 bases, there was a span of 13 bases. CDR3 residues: CSASLGGEQFF. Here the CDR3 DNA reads TGCAGCGCCTCCCTTGGAGGTGAGCAGTTCTTC.

Here the CDR3 DNA reads TGCGCCAGCAGTGAAAGCGGGAGGAAGACCGGGGAGCTGTTTTTT. It encodes CASSESGRKTGELFF. The chain carries TRBV5-1 and TRBJ2-2; 9 nucleotides line up with TRBD2. This CDR3 has 15 amino acids. The V gene end was trimmed by 5 bases and the J gene end by 5 bases; junction bases not matched to a gene: 7. Germline-derived CDR1 and CDR2 are SGHRS and YFSETQ. Full variable domain (outside the CDR3, taken from reference TRBV5-1 and TRBJ2-2): KAGVTQTPRYLIKTRGQQVTLSCSPISGHRSVSWYQQTPGQGLQFLFEYFSETQRNKGNFPGRFSGRQFSNSRSEMNVSTLELGDSALYLCASSESGRKTGELFFGEGSRLTVL.

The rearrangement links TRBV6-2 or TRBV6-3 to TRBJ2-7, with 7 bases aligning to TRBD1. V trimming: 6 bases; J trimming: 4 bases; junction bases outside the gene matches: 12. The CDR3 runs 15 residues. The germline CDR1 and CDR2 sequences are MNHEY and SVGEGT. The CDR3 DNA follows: TGTGCCAGCAGCCAACCCCAGGGGGTCGGATACGAGCAGTACTTC. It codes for CASSQPQGVGYEQYF.

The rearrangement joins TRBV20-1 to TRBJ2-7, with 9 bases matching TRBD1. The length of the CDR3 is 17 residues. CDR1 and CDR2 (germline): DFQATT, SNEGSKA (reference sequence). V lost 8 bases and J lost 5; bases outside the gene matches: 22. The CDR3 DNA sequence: TGCAGTTTCTGGGGCCCGGGCCCGGGACAGGGTAGAAACGAGCAGTACTTC. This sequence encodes CSFWGPGPGQGRNEQYF.

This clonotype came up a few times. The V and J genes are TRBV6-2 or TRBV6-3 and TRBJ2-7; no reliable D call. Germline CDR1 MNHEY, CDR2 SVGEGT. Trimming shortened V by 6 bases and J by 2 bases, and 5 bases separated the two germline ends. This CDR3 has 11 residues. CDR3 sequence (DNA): TGTGCCAGCAGGAACACCTACGAGCAGTACTTC. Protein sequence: CASRNTYEQYF.

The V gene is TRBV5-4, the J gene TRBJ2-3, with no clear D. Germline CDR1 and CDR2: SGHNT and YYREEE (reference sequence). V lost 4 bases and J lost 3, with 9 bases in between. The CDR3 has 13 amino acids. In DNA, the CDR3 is TGTGCCAGCAGCCTCCATGGTACAGATACGCAGTATTTT. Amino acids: CASSLHGTDTQYF.

The CDR3 here is CSANIMRIYEQYF. CDR3 in DNA: TGCAGTGCCAACATAATGCGGATCTACGAGCAGTACTTC. The rearrangement joins TRBV20-1 to TRBJ2-7; no definite D call. The V and J ends lost 6 bases and 3 bases respectively, with 15 bases between them. The CDR3 totals 13 residues. CDR1 and CDR2 (germline): DFQATT, SNEGSKA (reference sequence).

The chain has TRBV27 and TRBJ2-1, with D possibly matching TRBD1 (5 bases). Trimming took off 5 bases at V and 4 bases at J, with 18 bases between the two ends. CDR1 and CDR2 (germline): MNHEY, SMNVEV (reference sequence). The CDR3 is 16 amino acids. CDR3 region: CASSKGATAMYNEQFF. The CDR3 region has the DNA TGTGCCAGCAGTAAAGGGGCGACTGCAATGTACAATGAGCAGTTCTTC.

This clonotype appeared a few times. The CDR3 here is CASSQALAKNIQYF. The CDR3 region has the DNA TGTGCCAGCAGCCAAGCATTAGCCAAAAACATTCAGTACTTC. The chain couples TRBV3-1 to TRBJ2-4, with D unclear. CDR1 and CDR2 (germline): LGHDT, YNNKEL (reference sequence). The CDR3 extends over 14 amino acids. V dropped 1 base and J dropped 0 bases, with 4 bases sitting between them.

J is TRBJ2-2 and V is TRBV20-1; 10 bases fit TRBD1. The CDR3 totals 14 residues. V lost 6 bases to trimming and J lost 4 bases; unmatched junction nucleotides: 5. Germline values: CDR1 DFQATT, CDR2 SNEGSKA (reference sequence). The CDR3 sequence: CSAGTGDLTGELFF. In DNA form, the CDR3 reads TGCAGTGCAGGGACAGGGGATCTCACCGGGGAGCTGTTTTTT.

The CDR3 DNA sequence: TGCAGTGCTATCTCACAGTTCGTGGATACGCAGTATTTT. It is translated as CSAISQFVDTQYF. The chain couples TRBV20-1 to TRBJ2-3; D is undetermined. Trimming took 4 bases from V and 6 from J, leaving 14 bases between them. The germline V gene encodes CDR1 DFQATT and CDR2 SNEGSKA (reference sequence). The CDR3 contains 13 residues.

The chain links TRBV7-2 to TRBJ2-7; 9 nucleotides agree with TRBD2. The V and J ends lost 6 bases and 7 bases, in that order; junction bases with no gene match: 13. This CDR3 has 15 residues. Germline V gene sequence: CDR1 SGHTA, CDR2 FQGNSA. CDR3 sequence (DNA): TGTGCCAGCAGAGTAGCGGGAGTCGTCTCTGAAGAGCAGTACTTC. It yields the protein CASRVAGVVSEEQYF.

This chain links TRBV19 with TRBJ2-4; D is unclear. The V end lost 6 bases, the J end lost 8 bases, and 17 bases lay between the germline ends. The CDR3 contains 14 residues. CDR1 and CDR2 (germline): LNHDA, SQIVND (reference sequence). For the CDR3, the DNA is TGTGCCAGTAGAGGGTTAGGGCGGCTTGACATTCAGTACTTC. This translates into CASRGLGRLDIQYF.

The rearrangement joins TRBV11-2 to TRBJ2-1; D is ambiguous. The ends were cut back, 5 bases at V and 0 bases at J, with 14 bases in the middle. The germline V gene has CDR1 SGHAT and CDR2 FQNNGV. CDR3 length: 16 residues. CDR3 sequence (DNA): TGTGCCAGCAGCCTCCCCGGGCCCATCTCCTACAATGAGCAGTTCTTC. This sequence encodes CASSLPGPISYNEQFF. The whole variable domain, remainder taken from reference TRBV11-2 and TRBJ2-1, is EAGVAQSPRYKIIEKRQSVAFWCNPISGHATLYWYQQILGQGPKLLIQFQNNGVVDDSQLPKDRFSAERLKGVDSTLKIQPAKLEDSAVYLCASSLPGPISYNEQFFGPGTRLTVL.

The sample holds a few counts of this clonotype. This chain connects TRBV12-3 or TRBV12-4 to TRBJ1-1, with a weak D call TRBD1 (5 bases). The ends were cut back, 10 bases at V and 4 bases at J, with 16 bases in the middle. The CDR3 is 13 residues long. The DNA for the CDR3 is TGTGCCATCCGCACGGGGAGGGGCACTGAAGCTTTCTTT. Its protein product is CAIRTGRGTEAFF.